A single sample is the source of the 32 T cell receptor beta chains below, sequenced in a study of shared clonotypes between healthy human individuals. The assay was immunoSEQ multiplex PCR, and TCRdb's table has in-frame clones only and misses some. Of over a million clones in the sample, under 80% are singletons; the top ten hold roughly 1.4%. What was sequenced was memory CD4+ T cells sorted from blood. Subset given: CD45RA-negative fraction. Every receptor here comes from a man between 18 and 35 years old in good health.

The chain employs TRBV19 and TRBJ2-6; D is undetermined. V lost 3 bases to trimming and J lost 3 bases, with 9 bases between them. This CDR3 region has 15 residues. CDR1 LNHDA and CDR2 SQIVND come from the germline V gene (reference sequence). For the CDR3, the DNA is TGTGCCAGTAGTATTGAGTTACTTGGGGCCAACGTCCTGACTTTC. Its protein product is CASSIELLGANVLTF.

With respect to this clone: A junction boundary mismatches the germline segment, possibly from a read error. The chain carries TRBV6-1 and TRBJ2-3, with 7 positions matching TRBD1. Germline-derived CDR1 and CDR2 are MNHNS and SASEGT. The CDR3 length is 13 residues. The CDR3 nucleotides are TGTGCCAGCGGTGACAGGGTGGGAGATACGCAGTATTTT. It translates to CASGDRVGDTQYF.

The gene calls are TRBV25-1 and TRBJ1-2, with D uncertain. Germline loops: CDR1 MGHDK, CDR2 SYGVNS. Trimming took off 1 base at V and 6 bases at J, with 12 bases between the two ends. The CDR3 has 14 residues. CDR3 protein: CASSELGYGDGYTF. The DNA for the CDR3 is TGTGCCAGCAGTGAATTGGGTTATGGGGATGGCTACACCTTC.

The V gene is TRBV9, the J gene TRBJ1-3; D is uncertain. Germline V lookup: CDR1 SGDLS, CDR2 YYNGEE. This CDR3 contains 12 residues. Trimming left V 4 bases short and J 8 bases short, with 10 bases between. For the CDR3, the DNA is TGTGCCAGCAGCCCCGACCGGGACACCATATATTTT. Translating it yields CASSPDRDTIYF.

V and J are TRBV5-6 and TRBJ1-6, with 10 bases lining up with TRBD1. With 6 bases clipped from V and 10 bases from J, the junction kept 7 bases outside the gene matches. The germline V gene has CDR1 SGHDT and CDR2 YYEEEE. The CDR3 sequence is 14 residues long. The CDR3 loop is CASNLGDRGSPLHF. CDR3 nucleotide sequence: TGTGCCAGCAACTTAGGGGACAGGGGATCACCCCTCCACTTT.

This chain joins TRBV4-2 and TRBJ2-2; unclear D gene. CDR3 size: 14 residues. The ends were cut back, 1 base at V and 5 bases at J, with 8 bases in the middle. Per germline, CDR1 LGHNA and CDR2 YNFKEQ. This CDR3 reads CASSQVRSTGELFF. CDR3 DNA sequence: TGTGCCAGCAGCCAAGTCCGGAGTACCGGGGAGCTGTTTTTT.

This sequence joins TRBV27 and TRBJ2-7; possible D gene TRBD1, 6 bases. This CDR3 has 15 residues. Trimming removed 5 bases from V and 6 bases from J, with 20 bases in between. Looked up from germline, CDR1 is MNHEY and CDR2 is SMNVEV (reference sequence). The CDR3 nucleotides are TGTGCCAGCAGTCCCACGGTCGCAGGGGCGAGCGAGCAGTACTTC. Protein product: CASSPTVAGASEQYF.

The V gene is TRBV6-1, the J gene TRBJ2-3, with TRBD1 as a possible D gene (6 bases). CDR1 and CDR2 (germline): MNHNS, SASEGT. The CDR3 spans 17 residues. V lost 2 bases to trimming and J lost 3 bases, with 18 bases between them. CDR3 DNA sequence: TGTGCCAGCAGTGAACGGCAGGGGCCCCCGAGGACAGATACGCAGTATTTT. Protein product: CASSERQGPPRTDTQYF.

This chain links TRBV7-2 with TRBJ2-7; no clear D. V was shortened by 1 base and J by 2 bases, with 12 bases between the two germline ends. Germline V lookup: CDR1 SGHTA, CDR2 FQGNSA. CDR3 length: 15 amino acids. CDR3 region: CASSLDGADTYEQYF. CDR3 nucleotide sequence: TGTGCCAGCAGCTTAGACGGCGCCGACACCTACGAGCAGTACTTC.

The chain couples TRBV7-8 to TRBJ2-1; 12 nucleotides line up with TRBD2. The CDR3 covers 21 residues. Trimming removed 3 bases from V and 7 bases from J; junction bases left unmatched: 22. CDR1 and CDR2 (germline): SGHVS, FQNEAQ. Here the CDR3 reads CASSFRPQLAGGRYGGNEQFF. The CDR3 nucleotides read TGTGCCAGCAGCTTCCGACCTCAACTAGCGGGAGGCCGATACGGTGGAAATGAGCAGTTCTTC. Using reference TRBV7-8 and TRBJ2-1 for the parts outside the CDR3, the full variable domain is GAGVSQSPRYKVAKRGQDVALRCDPISGHVSLFWYQQALGQGPEFLTYFQNEAQLDKSGLPSDRFFAERPEGSVSTLKIQRTQQEDSAVYLCASSFRPQLAGGRYGGNEQFFGPGTRLTVL.

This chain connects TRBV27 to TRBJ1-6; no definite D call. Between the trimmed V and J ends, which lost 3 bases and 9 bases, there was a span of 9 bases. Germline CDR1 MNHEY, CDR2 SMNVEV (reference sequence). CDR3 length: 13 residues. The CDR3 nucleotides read TGTGCCAGCAGTTTCGGGTTTACTTCACCCCTCCACTTT. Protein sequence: CASSFGFTSPLHF.

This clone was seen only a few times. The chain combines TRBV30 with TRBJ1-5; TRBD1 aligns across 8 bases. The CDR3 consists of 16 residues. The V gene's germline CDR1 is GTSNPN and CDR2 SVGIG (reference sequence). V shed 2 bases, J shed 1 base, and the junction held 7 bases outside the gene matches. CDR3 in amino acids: CAWSYPDRASNQPQHF. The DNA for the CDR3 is TGTGCCTGGAGTTATCCGGACAGGGCAAGCAATCAGCCCCAGCATTTT.

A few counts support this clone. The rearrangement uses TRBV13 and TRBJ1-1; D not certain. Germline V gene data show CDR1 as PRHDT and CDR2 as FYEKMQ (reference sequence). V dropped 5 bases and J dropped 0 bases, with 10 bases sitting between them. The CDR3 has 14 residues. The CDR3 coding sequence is TGTGCCAGCAGCCCAAAGACACTGAACACTGAAGCTTTCTTT. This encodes CASSPKTLNTEAFF. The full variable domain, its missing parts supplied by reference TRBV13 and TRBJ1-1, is AAGVIQSPRHLIKEKRETATLKCYPIPRHDTVYWYQQGPGQDPQFLISFYEKMQSDKGSIPDRFSAQQFSDYHSELNMSSLELGDSALYFCASSPKTLNTEAFFGQGTRLTVV.

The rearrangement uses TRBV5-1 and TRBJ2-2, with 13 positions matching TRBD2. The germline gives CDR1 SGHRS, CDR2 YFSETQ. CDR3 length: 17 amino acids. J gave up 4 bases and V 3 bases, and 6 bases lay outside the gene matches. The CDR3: CASSSLAGGLSTGELFF. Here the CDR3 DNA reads TGCGCCAGCAGCTCACTAGCGGGGGGGCTCTCCACCGGGGAGCTGTTTTTT. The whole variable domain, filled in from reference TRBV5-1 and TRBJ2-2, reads KAGVTQTPRYLIKTRGQQVTLSCSPISGHRSVSWYQQTPGQGLQFLFEYFSETQRNKGNFPGRFSGRQFSNSRSEMNVSTLELGDSALYLCASSSLAGGLSTGELFFGEGSRLTVL.

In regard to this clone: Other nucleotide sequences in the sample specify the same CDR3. CDR3 protein: CASISGLAGTGELFF. DNA for the CDR3: TGTGCCAGTATCTCGGGACTAGCGGGTACCGGGGAGCTGTTTTTT. This chain uses TRBV19 with TRBJ2-2; 12 nucleotides agree with TRBD2. The junction had 5 bases not matched to a gene; V was cut back by 7 bases and J by 5 bases. Germline V CDR1 and CDR2: LNHDA, SQIVND (reference sequence). The CDR3 has 15 residues.

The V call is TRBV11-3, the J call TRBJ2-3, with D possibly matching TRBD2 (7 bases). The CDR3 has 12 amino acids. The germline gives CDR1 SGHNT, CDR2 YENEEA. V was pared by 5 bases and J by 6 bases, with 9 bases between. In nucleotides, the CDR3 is TGTGCCAGCAGCCGCGGGGGCGATACGCAGTATTTT. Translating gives CASSRGGDTQYF.

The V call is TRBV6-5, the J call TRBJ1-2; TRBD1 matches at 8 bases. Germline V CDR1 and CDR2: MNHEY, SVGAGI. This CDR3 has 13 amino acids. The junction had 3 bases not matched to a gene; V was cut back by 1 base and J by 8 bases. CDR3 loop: CASSYFDRGGYTF. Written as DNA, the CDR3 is TGTGCCAGCAGTTACTTCGACAGGGGCGGCTACACCTTC.

CDR3 nucleotides: TGTGCCTGGAGTGTAGACGGGTCTAGCGGGACCCGCTCCTACGAGCAGTACTTC. It is translated as CAWSVDGSSGTRSYEQYF. The chain uses TRBV30 and TRBJ2-7; TRBD2 aligns across 9 bases. Germline V gene sequence: CDR1 GTSNPN, CDR2 SVGIG (reference sequence). CDR3 length: 18 residues. The J segment lost 0 bases and the V segment lost 0 bases, leaving 12 bases of the junction unmatched.

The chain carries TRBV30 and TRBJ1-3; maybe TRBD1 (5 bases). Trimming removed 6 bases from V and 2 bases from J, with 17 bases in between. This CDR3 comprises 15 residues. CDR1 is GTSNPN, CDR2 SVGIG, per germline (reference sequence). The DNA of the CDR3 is TGTGCCTGCTCTTCGGGGGGGAGAGCTGGAAACACCATATATTTT. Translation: CACSSGGRAGNTIYF. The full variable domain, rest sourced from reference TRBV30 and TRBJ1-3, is SQTIHQWPATLVQPVGSPLSLECTVEGTSNPNLYWYRQAAGRGLQLLFYSVGIGQISSEVPQNLSASRPQDRQFILSSKKLLLSDSGFYLCACSSGGRAGNTIYFGEGSWLTVV.

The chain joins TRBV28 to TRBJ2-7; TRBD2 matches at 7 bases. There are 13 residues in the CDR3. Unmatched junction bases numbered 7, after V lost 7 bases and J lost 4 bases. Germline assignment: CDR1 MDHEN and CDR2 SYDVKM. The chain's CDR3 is CASKSGGGYEQYF. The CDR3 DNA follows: TGTGCCAGCAAGAGTGGGGGGGGTTACGAGCAGTACTTC.

CDR3 protein: CASSRQGKGGETQYF. The CDR3 DNA is TGTGCCAGTAGTAGACAGGGGAAGGGAGGAGAGACCCAGTACTTC. V usage is TRBV19 and J usage is TRBJ2-5; TRBD1 agrees at 8 bases. The CDR3 totals 15 residues. Germline lookup yields CDR1 LNHDA and CDR2 SQIVND (reference sequence). V lost 4 bases and J lost 4; bases outside the gene matches: 8.

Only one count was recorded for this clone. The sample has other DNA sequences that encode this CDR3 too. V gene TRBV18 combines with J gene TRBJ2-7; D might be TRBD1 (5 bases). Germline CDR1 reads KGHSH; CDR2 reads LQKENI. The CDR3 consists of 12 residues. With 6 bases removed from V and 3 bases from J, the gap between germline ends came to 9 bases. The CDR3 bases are TGTGCCAGCTCGCCCGACAGCTACGAGCAGTACTTC. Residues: CASSPDSYEQYF.

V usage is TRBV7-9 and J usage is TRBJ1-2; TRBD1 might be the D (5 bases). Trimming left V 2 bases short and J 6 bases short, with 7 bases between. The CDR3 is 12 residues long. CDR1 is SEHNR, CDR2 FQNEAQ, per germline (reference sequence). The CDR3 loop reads CASSLRGDGYTF. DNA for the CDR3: TGTGCCAGCAGCTTACGGGGGGATGGCTACACCTTC.

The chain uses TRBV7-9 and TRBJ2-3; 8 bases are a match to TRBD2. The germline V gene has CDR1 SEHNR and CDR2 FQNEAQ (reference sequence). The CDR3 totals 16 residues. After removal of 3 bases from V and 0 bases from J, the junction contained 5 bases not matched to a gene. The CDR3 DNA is TGTGCCAGCAGCTTCGAGCGGGGGCATAGCACAGATACGCAGTATTTT. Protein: CASSFERGHSTDTQYF. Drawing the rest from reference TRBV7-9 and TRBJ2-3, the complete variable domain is DTGVSQNPRHKITKRGQNVTFRCDPISEHNRLYWYRQTLGQGPEFLTYFQNEAQLEKSRLLSDRFSAERPKGSFSTLEIQRTEQGDSAMYLCASSFERGHSTDTQYFGPGTRLTVL.

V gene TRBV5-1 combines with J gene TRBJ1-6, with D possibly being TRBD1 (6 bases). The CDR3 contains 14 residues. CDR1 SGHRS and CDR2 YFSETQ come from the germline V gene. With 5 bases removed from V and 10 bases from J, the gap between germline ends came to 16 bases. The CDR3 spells CASRGSGELSPLHF. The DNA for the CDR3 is TGCGCCAGCAGAGGGTCAGGGGAACTCTCACCCCTCCACTTT. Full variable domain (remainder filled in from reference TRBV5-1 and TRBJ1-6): KAGVTQTPRYLIKTRGQQVTLSCSPISGHRSVSWYQQTPGQGLQFLFEYFSETQRNKGNFPGRFSGRQFSNSRSEMNVSTLELGDSALYLCASRGSGELSPLHFGNGTRLTVT.

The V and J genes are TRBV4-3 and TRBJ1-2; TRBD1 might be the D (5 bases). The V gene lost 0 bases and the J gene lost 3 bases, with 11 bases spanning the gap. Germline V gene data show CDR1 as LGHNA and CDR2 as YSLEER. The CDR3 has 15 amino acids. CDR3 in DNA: TGCGCCAGCAGCCAAGAGGACGGCAGGGACTATGGCTACACCTTC. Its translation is CASSQEDGRDYGYTF.

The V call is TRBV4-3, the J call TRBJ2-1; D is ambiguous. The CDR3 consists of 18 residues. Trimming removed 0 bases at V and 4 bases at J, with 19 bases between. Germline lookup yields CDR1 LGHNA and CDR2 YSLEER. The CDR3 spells CASSQDSFQQLIYNEQFF. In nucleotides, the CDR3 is TGCGCCAGCAGCCAAGATAGTTTCCAACAACTAATATACAATGAGCAGTTCTTC.

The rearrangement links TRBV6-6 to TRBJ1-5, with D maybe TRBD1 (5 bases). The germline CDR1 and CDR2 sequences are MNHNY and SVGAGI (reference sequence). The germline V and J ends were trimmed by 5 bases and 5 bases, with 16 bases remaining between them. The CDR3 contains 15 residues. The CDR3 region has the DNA TGTGCCAGCAGTGGGGGGGGGAAGCGCGATCAGCCCCAGCATTTT. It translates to CASSGGGKRDQPQHF.

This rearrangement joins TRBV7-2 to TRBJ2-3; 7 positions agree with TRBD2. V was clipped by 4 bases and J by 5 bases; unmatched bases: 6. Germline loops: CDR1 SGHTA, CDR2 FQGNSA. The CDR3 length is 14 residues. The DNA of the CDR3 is TGTGCCAGCAGCTCCCGATCGGGGGGAGATACGCAGTATTTT. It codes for CASSSRSGGDTQYF.

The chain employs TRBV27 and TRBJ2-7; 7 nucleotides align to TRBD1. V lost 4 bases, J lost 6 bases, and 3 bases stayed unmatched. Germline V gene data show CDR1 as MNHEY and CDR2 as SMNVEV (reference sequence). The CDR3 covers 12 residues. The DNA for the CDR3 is TGTGCCAGCAGTTCGACAGGGACCGAGCAGTACTTC. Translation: CASSSTGTEQYF.

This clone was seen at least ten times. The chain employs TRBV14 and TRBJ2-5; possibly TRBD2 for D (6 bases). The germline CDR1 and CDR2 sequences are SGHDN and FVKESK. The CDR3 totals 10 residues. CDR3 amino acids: CVAGRETQYF. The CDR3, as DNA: TGTGTGGCGGGGAGGGAGACCCAGTACTTC.

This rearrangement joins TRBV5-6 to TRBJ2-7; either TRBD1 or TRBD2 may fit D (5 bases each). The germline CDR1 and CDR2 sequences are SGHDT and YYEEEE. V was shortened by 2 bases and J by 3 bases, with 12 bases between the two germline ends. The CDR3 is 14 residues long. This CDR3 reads CASSLVGVGYEQYF. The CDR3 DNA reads TGTGCCAGCAGCTTAGTGGGGGTTGGCTACGAGCAGTACTTC. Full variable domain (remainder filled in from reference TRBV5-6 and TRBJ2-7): DAGVTQSPTHLIKTRGQQVTLRCSPKSGHDTVSWYQQALGQGPQFIFQYYEEEERQRGNFPDRFSGHQFPNYSSELNVNALLLGDSALYLCASSLVGVGYEQYFGPGTRLTVT.